One and the same sample provided the 15 T cell receptor beta chains below, sequenced in a study of blood T cells in healthy people across ages. Primed by a sample-barcoded 5' primer and a J-beta primer mix, a second PCR proceeded for roughly 6 to 12 cycles. TCRdb itself ran the 5' RACE reads through MiXCR, one entry per CDR3 protein. This sample has under 2,000,000 distinct CDR3 sequences; about 50% occur once, and the top ten carry over 2%. Sequencing used blood. All receptors derive from a woman in her thirties or forties in good health.

This chain connects TRBV7-2 to TRBJ1-1, with D possibly TRBD1 on 5 matching bases. The V end lost 4 bases, the J end lost 4 bases, and 10 bases lay between the germline ends. The CDR3 is 13 residues long. Germline CDR1 and CDR2: SGHTA and FQGNSA. The CDR3 DNA is TGTGCCAGCAGCTGGGGACGAAGCACTGAAGCTTTCTTT. Encoded protein: CASSWGRSTEAFF.

The rearrangement joins TRBV7-2 to TRBJ2-3; TRBD2 matches 9 bases. The CDR3 totals 15 residues. Looked up from germline, CDR1 is SGHTA and CDR2 is FQGNSA. The trim removed 5 bases at V and 6 bases at J, leaving 9 bases unmatched. CDR3 residues: CASSGGLAGADTQYF. In DNA, the CDR3 is TGTGCCAGCAGCGGCGGCTTAGCGGGGGCGGATACGCAGTATTTT.

The chain employs TRBV7-9 and TRBJ2-1; a weak D match, TRBD1 (6 bases). The CDR3 runs to 14 residues. The V end was cut by 7 bases, the J end by 4 bases, with 14 bases between. The germline V gene has CDR1 SEHNR and CDR2 FQNEAQ (reference sequence). CDR3 coding DNA: TGTGCCAGCACGACAGGCCCTCCGTACAATGAGCAGTTCTTC. This translates into CASTTGPPYNEQFF.

This clonotype was found a few times. The V and J genes are TRBV9 and TRBJ2-1; D may be TRBD2 (6 bases). Germline-derived CDR1 and CDR2 are SGDLS and YYNGEE. Trimming took 4 bases from V and 5 from J, leaving 13 bases between them. The CDR3 spans 14 residues. The CDR3 spells CASSLWGDDNEQFF. DNA of the CDR3: TGTGCCAGCAGCCTTTGGGGGGACGACAATGAGCAGTTCTTC.

The rearrangement links TRBV29-1 to TRBJ1-4, with D perhaps TRBD1 (5 bases). V was shortened by 6 bases and J by 0 bases, with 14 bases between the two germline ends. The CDR3 is made up of 15 amino acids. CDR1 is SQVTM and CDR2 is ANQGSEA in the germline V gene. The CDR3 is CSVKGSASTNEKLFF. The CDR3 coding sequence is TGCAGCGTCAAGGGGTCTGCATCAACTAATGAAAAACTGTTTTTT.

This clonotype was counted at least ten times. The rearrangement uses TRBV7-2 and TRBJ2-5; the match to TRBD2 covers 12 bases. Trimming removed 0 bases from V and 1 base from J; junction bases left unmatched: 3. Germline V gene lookup returns CDR1 SGHTA and CDR2 FQGNSA. This CDR3 region has 17 residues. The CDR3: CASSLATSGGSQETQYF. The CDR3 DNA sequence: TGTGCCAGCAGCTTAGCGACTAGCGGGGGAAGCCAAGAGACCCAGTACTTC. Using reference TRBV7-2 and TRBJ2-5 for the parts outside the CDR3, the full variable domain is GAGVSQSPSNKVTEKGKDVELRCDPISGHTALYWYRQSLGQGLEFLIYFQGNSAPDKSGLPSDRFSAERTGGSVSTLTIQRTQQEDSAVYLCASSLATSGGSQETQYFGPGTRLLVL.

This clonotype was found many times. This chain connects TRBV29-1 to TRBJ2-6; perhaps TRBD1 as D (5 bases). The CDR3 has 14 residues. Trimming left V 4 bases short and J 0 bases short, with 7 bases between. The V gene's germline CDR1 is SQVTM and CDR2 ANQGSEA. This chain's CDR3 is CSVVGLSGANVLTF. As DNA, the CDR3 is TGCAGCGTTGTGGGGCTCTCTGGGGCCAACGTCCTGACTTTC.

In its sample, this clonotype was seen a few times. This chain connects TRBV4-3 to TRBJ2-5; TRBD1 aligns across 8 bases. Per germline, CDR1 LGHNA and CDR2 YSLEER. The CDR3 length is 18 residues. Trimming took 0 bases from V and 5 from J; bases not matched to a gene: 14. CDR3 sequence: CASSQETGTGNFRETQYF. For the CDR3, the DNA is TGCGCCAGCAGCCAAGAAACCGGGACAGGAAATTTTAGGGAGACCCAGTACTTC.

This chain links TRBV15 with TRBJ2-7; 9 bases match TRBD1. Germline V CDR1 and CDR2: LNHNV, YYDKDF (reference sequence). The CDR3 length is 13 residues. Unmatched junction bases numbered 5, after V lost 5 bases and J lost 6 bases. CDR3 amino acids: CATSGLDRGEQYF. The CDR3 DNA follows: TGTGCCACCAGCGGGCTGGACAGGGGCGAGCAGTACTTC. The complete variable domain, with remaining parts taken from reference TRBV15 and TRBJ2-7, reads DAMVIQNPRYQVTQFGKPVTLSCSQTLNHNVMYWYQQKSSQAPKLLFHYYDKDFNNEADTPDNFQSRRPNTSFCFLDIRSPGLGDTAMYLCATSGLDRGEQYFGPGTRLTVT.

A remark on this clonotype: A much larger clone lies one base from this, so it may be a read error. V usage is TRBV12-3 or TRBV12-4 and J usage is TRBJ2-3; D remains unclear. V was clipped by 7 bases and J by 5 bases, with 7 bases between them. There are 11 residues in the CDR3. The CDR3 nucleotides read TGTGCCAGCACCCTTAGAGATACGCAGTATTTT. The encoded protein is CASTLRDTQYF.

This clonotype was counted a few times. The chain joins TRBV6-1 to TRBJ2-7; D gene unclear. The CDR3 covers 14 residues. Trimming took off 6 bases at V and 1 base at J, with 13 bases between the two ends. The germline V gene encodes CDR1 MNHNS and CDR2 SASEGT. CDR3 DNA: TGTGCCAGCAGGGCAAGGGAAACGTCCTACGAGCAGTACTTC. Its translation is CASRARETSYEQYF.

This clonotype was recorded many times. The chain carries TRBV6-1 and TRBJ2-3; TRBD2 matches at 7 bases. The ends lost 8 bases at V and 4 bases at J; junction bases unmatched: 6. The CDR3 totals 13 residues. CDR1 is MNHNS and CDR2 is SASEGT in the germline V gene. CDR3 in DNA: TGTGCCAGCGACCAGGGAGGGGCAGATACGCAGTATTTT. It specifies CASDQGGADTQYF.

This clonotype appeared many times. The chain is built from TRBV6-6 and TRBJ2-1; D gene ambiguous. The V gene's germline CDR1 is MNHNY and CDR2 SVGAGI (reference sequence). The CDR3 runs 12 residues. Trimming shortened V by 5 bases and J by 6 bases, and 8 bases separated the two germline ends. Here the CDR3 DNA reads TGTGCCAGCAGTCTGAGTTCCAATGAGCAGTTCTTC. Translated, it gives CASSLSSNEQFF.

V is TRBV3-1 and J is TRBJ1-2, with 8 bases identical to TRBD1. V lost 0 bases, J lost 4 bases, and 7 bases stayed unmatched. The CDR3 sequence is 16 residues long. Germline CDR1 and CDR2: LGHDT and YNNKEL (reference sequence). CDR3 coding DNA: TGTGCCAGCAGCCAAGAAGGCAGGGGGCTTTTCTATGGCTACACCTTC. Translating it yields CASSQEGRGLFYGYTF. Full variable domain (rest looked up from reference TRBV3-1 and TRBJ1-2): DTAVSQTPKYLVTQMGNDKSIKCEQNLGHDTMYWYKQDSKKFLKIMFSYNNKELIINETVPNRFSPKSPDKAHLNLHINSLELGDSAVYFCASSQEGRGLFYGYTFGSGTRLTVV.

This clonotype has only a few counts. The chain is built from TRBV4-2 and TRBJ2-1; the D gene is possibly TRBD1 (6 bases). The CDR3 extends over 16 amino acids. The V and J ends lost 0 bases and 4 bases respectively, with 13 bases between them. Germline V gene lookup returns CDR1 LGHNA and CDR2 YNFKEQ. CDR3 residues: CASSQDRQAAYNEQFF. CDR3 DNA: TGTGCCAGCAGCCAAGATAGACAGGCCGCATACAATGAGCAGTTCTTC.